One and the same sample provided the 13 T cell receptor beta chains below, sequenced in a study of T-cell memory formation after mild COVID-19. TCRdb re-derived calls from the 5' RACE reads in MiXCR, one entry per CDR3 protein. The table has roughly 400,000 distinct CDR3 sequences, approximately 16% seen once. The sample consisted of PBMCs or a T cell subset sorted from them (not recorded which). The receptors were sampled from a man between 18 and 35 years old who had mild COVID-19 (a few samples of this study predate the infection). Cell type and time point are not known.

This chain connects TRBV5-4 to TRBJ2-2; D tentatively reads TRBD1 or TRBD2 (5 bases each). The V gene's germline CDR1 is SGHNT and CDR2 YYREEE (reference sequence). Between the trimmed V and J ends, which lost 1 base and 4 bases, there was a span of 8 bases. The CDR3 covers 14 residues. The CDR3, as DNA: TGTGCCAGCAGCTTGCCGGGGCGCACCGGGGAGCTGTTTTTT. This encodes CASSLPGRTGELFF.

This clonotype was counted a few times. V gene TRBV6-5 combines with J gene TRBJ1-3, with a tentative D call TRBD1 (6 bases). The CDR3 totals 17 residues. With 2 bases removed from V and 0 bases from J, the gap between germline ends came to 14 bases. Germline V lookup: CDR1 MNHEY, CDR2 SVGAGI. Here the CDR3 DNA reads TGTGCCAGCAGTTACAGGGCGGGGGCGGACTCTGGAAACACCATATATTTT. Translation gives CASSYRAGADSGNTIYF.

The V gene is TRBV7-3, the J gene TRBJ2-5; 8 positions match TRBD2. V gave up 0 bases and J gave up 2 bases; unmatched junction bases: 2. The germline gives CDR1 SGHTA, CDR2 FQGTGA. CDR3 size: 15 residues. CDR3 DNA sequence: TGTGCCAGCAGCTTAACTCGGGGGGGGCAAGAGACCCAGTACTTC. It specifies CASSLTRGGQETQYF.

The chain links TRBV6-2 or TRBV6-3 to TRBJ2-7, with 9 bases matching TRBD2. Germline trimming cut 0 bases from V and 2 bases from J; bases unmatched to any gene: 5. The CDR3 spans 16 residues. Germline CDR1 and CDR2: MNHEY and SVGEGT. The CDR3 is CASSYSGAGGTYEQYV. The CDR3 DNA follows: TGTGCCAGCAGTTACTCCGGAGCGGGGGGCACCTACGAGCAGTACGTC.

This clonotype appeared a few times. This sequence joins TRBV4-1 and TRBJ2-1, with D uncertain. Trimming took 4 bases from V and 4 from J, leaving 11 bases between them. The CDR3 consists of 14 residues. CDR1 is MGHRA and CDR2 is YSYEKL in the germline V gene. As DNA, the CDR3 is TGCGCCAGCAGCCGGCAAGGACGGTACAATGAGCAGTTCTTC. The encoded protein is CASSRQGRYNEQFF.

This clonotype was counted between two and nine times. This rearrangement joins TRBV7-6 to TRBJ2-5, with D perhaps matching TRBD1 or TRBD2 (5 bases each). Germline lookup yields CDR1 SGHVS and CDR2 FNYEAQ. Trimming left V 1 base short and J 1 base short, with 19 bases between. The CDR3 length is 18 residues. The CDR3 bases are TGTGCCAGCAGCTTAGGGAACGCAGGGACGGTAGGCCAAGAGACCCAGTACTTC. The encoded protein is CASSLGNAGTVGQETQYF. The full variable domain, rest sourced from reference TRBV7-6 and TRBJ2-5, is GAGVSQSPRYKVTKRGQDVALRCDPISGHVSLYWYRQALGQGPEFLTYFNYEAQQDKSGLPNDRFSAERPEGSISTLTIQRTEQRDSAMYRCASSLGNAGTVGQETQYFGPGTRLLVL.

This clonotype came up a few times. The genes are TRBV6-6 and TRBJ1-1, with D hard to call. This CDR3 comprises 12 residues. The V end lost 4 bases, the J end lost 5 bases, and 8 bases lay between the germline ends. Germline values: CDR1 MNHNY, CDR2 SVGAGI (reference sequence). The CDR3 here is CASSSAGTEAFF. The CDR3 nucleotides are TGTGCCAGCAGTTCGGCGGGAACTGAAGCTTTCTTT.

The chain couples TRBV29-1 to TRBJ2-7, with TRBD1 matching 9 bases. The CDR3 spans 11 residues. Germline V CDR1 and CDR2: SQVTM, ANQGSEA. The J segment lost 5 bases and the V segment lost 6 bases, leaving 2 bases of the junction unmatched. For the CDR3, the DNA is TGCAGCGTGGACAGGGGAGACGAGCAGTACTTC. As protein: CSVDRGDEQYF.

This chain connects TRBV7-9 to TRBJ2-7, with 9 bases fitting TRBD1. The CDR3 is 15 amino acids. J was trimmed by 3 bases and V by 3 bases; bases with no gene match: 6. The germline V gene encodes CDR1 SEHNR and CDR2 FQNEAQ (reference sequence). Here the CDR3 DNA reads TGTGCCAGCAGCTTGCCGAGACAGGGGGACTACGAGCAGTACTTC. It translates to CASSLPRQGDYEQYF.

In this sample, this clonotype turned up a few times. V and J are TRBV12-3 or TRBV12-4 and TRBJ2-7; 8 bases are shared with TRBD2. This CDR3 contains 14 residues. The V and J ends lost 3 bases and 2 bases, in that order; junction bases with no gene match: 3. The CDR3 loop reads CASSFRGGPYEQYF. CDR3 nucleotides: TGTGCCAGCAGTTTCCGGGGGGGACCCTACGAGCAGTACTTC.

CDR3 protein: CASSRTLSPRFF. The CDR3 nucleotides read TGTGCCAGCAGTCGGACATTATCCCCGCGTTTCTTT. V is TRBV27 and J is TRBJ1-1, with D possibly being TRBD1 (5 bases). Germline CDR1 MNHEY, CDR2 SMNVEV (reference sequence). The CDR3 runs 12 residues. Trimming cost V 5 bases and J 13 bases, with 17 bases left between them.

The table lists this clonotype with a few counts. This chain links TRBV6-6 with TRBJ2-3, with 8 bases identical to TRBD1. The CDR3 has 13 residues. After removal of 8 bases from V and 5 bases from J, the junction contained 6 bases not matched to a gene. Germline V gene lookup returns CDR1 MNHNY and CDR2 SVGAGI (reference sequence). The CDR3 sequence is CASQTGDQDTQYF. DNA for the CDR3: TGTGCCAGCCAGACAGGGGACCAAGATACGCAGTATTTT.

This clonotype showed up just a few times. The chain carries TRBV19 and TRBJ1-1; D gene unclear. Trimming stripped 5 bases from V and 11 bases from J, with 15 bases between. Per germline, CDR1 LNHDA and CDR2 SQIVND (reference sequence). The CDR3 is 12 amino acids. The CDR3: CASSPREGGAFF. In DNA, the CDR3 is TGTGCCAGTAGTCCCCGTGAGGGTGGGGCTTTCTTT.